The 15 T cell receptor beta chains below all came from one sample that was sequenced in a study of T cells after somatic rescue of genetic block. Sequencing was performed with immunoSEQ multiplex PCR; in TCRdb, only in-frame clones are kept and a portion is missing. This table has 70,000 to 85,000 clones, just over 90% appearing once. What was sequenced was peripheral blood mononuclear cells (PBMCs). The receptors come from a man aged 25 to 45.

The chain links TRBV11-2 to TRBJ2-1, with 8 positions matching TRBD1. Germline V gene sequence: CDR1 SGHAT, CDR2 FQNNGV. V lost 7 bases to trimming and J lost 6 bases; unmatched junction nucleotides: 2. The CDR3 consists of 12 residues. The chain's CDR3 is CASTQGVNEQFF. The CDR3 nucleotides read TGTGCCAGCACACAGGGGGTCAATGAGCAGTTCTTC.

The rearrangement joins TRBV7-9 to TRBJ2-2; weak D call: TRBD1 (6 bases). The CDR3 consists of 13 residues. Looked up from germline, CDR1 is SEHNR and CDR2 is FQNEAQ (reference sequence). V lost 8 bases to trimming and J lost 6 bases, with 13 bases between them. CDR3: CASHTGYPGELFF. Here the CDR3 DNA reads TGTGCCAGCCATACAGGGTATCCCGGGGAGCTGTTTTTT.

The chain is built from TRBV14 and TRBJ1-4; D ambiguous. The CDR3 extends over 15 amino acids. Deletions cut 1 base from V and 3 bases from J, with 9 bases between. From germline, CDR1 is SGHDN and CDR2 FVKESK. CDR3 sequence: CASSQVPGSNEKLFF. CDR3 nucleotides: TGTGCCAGCAGCCAAGTTCCGGGGTCTAATGAAAAACTGTTTTTT.

The CDR3 protein is CASSRGNSGTYEQYF. Written as DNA, the CDR3 is TGTGCCAGCAGCCGGGGAAATAGCGGGACTTACGAGCAGTACTTC. The V call is TRBV7-8, the J call TRBJ2-7, with 8 nucleotides matching TRBD2. Germline loops: CDR1 SGHVS, CDR2 FQNEAQ. The CDR3 has 15 amino acids. J lost 4 bases, V lost 5 bases, and 10 bases had no gene match.

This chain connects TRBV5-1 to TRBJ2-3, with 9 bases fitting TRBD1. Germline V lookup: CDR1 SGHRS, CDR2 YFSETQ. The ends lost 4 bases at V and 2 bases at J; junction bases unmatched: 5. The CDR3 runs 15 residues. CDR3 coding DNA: TGCGCCAGCAGCCACGGGACAGGGATCACAGATACGCAGTATTTT. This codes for CASSHGTGITDTQYF.

The CDR3 DNA sequence: TGTGCCACCAGCATAAAGCGGGGGGGTGAGGAGACCCAGTACTTC. Translating it yields CATSIKRGGEETQYF. The chain has TRBV15 and TRBJ2-5; 10 bases align to TRBD2. CDR1 is LNHNV and CDR2 is YYDKDF in the germline V gene (reference sequence). V lost 4 bases and J lost 5; bases outside the gene matches: 7. The CDR3 extends over 15 amino acids. The variable domain in full, completed from reference TRBV15 and TRBJ2-5, reads DAMVIQNPRYQVTQFGKPVTLSCSQTLNHNVMYWYQQKSSQAPKLLFHYYDKDFNNEADTPDNFQSRRPNTSFCFLDIRSPGLGDTAMYLCATSIKRGGEETQYFGPGTRLLVL.

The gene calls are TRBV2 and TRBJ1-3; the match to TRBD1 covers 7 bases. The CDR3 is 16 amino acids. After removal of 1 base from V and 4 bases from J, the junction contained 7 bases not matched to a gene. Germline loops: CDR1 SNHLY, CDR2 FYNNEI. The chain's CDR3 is CASSEEGQARGNTIYF. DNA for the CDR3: TGTGCCAGCAGTGAAGAAGGACAGGCCCGCGGAAACACCATATATTTT.

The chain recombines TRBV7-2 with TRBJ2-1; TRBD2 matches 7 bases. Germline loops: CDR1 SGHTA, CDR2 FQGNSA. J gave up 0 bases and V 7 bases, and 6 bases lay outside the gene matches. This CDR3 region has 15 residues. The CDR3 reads CASNNWGGSYNEQFF. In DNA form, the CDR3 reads TGTGCCAGCAACAATTGGGGGGGCTCCTACAATGAGCAGTTCTTC. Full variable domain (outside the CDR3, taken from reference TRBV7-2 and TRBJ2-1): GAGVSQSPSNKVTEKGKDVELRCDPISGHTALYWYRQSLGQGLEFLIYFQGNSAPDKSGLPSDRFSAERTGGSVSTLTIQRTQQEDSAVYLCASNNWGGSYNEQFFGPGTRLTVL.

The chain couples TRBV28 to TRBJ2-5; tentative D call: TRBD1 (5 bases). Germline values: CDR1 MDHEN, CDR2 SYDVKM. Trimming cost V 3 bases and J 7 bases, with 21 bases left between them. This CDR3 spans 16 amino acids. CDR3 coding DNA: TGTGCCAGCAGTTTCCCGCACGACTTGTCCCAGGGGACCCAGTACTTC. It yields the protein CASSFPHDLSQGTQYF. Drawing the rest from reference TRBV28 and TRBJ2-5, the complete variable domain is DVKVTQSSRYLVKRTGEKVFLECVQDMDHENMFWYRQDPGLGLRLIYFSYDVKMKEKGDIPEGYSVSREKKERFSLILESASTNQTSMYLCASSFPHDLSQGTQYFGPGTRLLVL.

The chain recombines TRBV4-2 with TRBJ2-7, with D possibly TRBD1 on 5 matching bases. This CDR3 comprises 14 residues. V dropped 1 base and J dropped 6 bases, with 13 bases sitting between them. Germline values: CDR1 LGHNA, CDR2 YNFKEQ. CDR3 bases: TGTGCCAGCAGCCAAGTAGGGGCCGGAACCGAGCAGTACTTC. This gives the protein CASSQVGAGTEQYF.

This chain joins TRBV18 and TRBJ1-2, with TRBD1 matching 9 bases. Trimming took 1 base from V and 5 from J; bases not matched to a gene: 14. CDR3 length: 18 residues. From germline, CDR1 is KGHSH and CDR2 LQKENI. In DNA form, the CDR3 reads TGTGCCAGCTCACCACTGGGACAGGGCTTCGCTGGTGAATATGGCTACACCTTC. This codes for CASSPLGQGFAGEYGYTF.

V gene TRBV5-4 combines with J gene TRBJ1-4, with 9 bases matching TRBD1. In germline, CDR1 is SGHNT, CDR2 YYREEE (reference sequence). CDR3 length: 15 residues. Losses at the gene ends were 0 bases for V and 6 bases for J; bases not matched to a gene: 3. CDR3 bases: TGTGCCAGCAGCTTGGCGGGACAGGGTGATGAAAAACTGTTTTTT. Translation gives CASSLAGQGDEKLFF.

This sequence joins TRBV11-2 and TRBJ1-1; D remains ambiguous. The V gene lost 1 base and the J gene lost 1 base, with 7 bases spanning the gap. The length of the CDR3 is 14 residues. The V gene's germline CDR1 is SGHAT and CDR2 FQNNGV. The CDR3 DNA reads TGTGCCAGCAGCTTAGTGGGTCCGAACACTGAAGCTTTCTTT. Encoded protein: CASSLVGPNTEAFF.

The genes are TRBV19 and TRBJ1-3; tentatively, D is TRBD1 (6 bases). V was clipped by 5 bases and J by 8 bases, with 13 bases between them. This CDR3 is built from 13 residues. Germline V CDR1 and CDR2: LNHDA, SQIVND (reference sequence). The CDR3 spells CASSLSGADTIYF. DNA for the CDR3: TGTGCCAGTAGTCTATCAGGGGCGGACACCATATATTTT.

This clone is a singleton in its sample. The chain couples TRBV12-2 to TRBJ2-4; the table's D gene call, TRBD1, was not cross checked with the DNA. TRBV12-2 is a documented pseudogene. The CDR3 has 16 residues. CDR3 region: CASRETGGWVKNIQYF. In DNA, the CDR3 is TGTGCAAGTCGCGAAACAGGGGGATGGGTCAAAAACATTCAGTACTTC.